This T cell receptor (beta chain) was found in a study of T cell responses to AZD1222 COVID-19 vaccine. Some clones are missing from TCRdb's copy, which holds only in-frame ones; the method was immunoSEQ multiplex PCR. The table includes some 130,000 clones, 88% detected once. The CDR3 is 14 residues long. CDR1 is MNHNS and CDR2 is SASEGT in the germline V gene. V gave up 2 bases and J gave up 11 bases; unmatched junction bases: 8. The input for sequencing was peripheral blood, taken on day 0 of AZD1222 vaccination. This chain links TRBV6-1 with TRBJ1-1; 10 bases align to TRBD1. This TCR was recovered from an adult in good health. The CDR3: CASSELGDRGLAFF. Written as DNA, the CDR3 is TGTGCCAGCAGTGAATTGGGTGACAGGGGGCTGGCTTTCTTT.